This TCR beta chain is drawn from a study of T cells after yellow fever vaccination. Whole-study findings and limits: Clones from primary vaccination mostly reappeared after the booster (around 97% CD4, less than 90% CD8). Within FACS-sorted repertoires, abundant clonotypes contaminating from the bulk population could be present. It was the secondary response that reached its peak faster, day 5 versus 15, but it was weaker.

This CDR3 spans 14 amino acids. The V and J ends lost 4 bases and 7 bases respectively, with 13 bases between them. Germline CDR1 reads KGHDR; CDR2 reads SFDVKD. This clonotype occurred a few times. Its specificity is not known. Each CDR3 protein gets one entry after TCRdb re-called the 5' RACE reads with MiXCR. The sample has 500,000 to 650,000 distinct CDR3 sequences, 13% seen once. This chain joins TRBV24-1 and TRBJ1-5, with D tentatively TRBD1 (5 bases). This sample comprised PBMCs, obtained on the day of the yellow fever booster vaccination. This TCR was sampled from a man younger than 40 who received the YFV17D yellow fever vaccine. The CDR3, as DNA: TGTGCCACCAGTGACCGCAGGGTATGGCAGCCCCAGCATTTT. Its protein is CATSDRRVWQPQHF.